The 28 T cell receptor beta chains below all came from one sample that was sequenced in a study of blood T cell repertoires in COVID-19. Profiled with immunoSEQ multiplex PCR; TCRdb holds only in-frame clones, not every one. The sample carries tens of thousands of clones, approximately 87% recorded once. Sequenced: peripheral blood. Receptor source: a human donor in a cohort sampled during active COVID-19.

This clone came up once. The genes are TRBV28 and TRBJ2-4; D possibly corresponds to TRBD2 (5 bases). The CDR3 extends over 15 amino acids. CDR1 is MDHEN, CDR2 SYDVKM, per germline. Trimming left V 2 bases short and J 5 bases short, with 13 bases between. The CDR3 loop reads CASSLGSLGENIQYF. The CDR3, as DNA: TGTGCCAGCAGTTTAGGGAGTCTTGGAGAAAACATTCAGTACTTC.

The chain is built from TRBV10-1 and TRBJ2-4; D is possibly TRBD1 (5 bases). This CDR3 region has 15 residues. V was cut by 7 bases and J by 8 bases, with 21 bases left in between. From germline, CDR1 is WNHNN and CDR2 SYGVQD (reference sequence). This chain's CDR3 is CASNPVSGKMDIQYF. For the CDR3, the DNA is TGCGCCAGCAATCCCGTGTCAGGGAAGATGGACATTCAGTACTTC.

In its sample, this clone was seen once. The chain joins TRBV7-8 to TRBJ2-1; 12 bases are a match to TRBD2. The germline V gene encodes CDR1 SGHVS and CDR2 FQNEAQ. The CDR3 is made up of 14 amino acids. V shed 5 bases and J 7 bases; nucleotides not matched to a gene: 3. CDR3 protein: CASSTSGRRNEQFF. CDR3 nucleotide sequence: TGTGCCAGCAGCACTAGCGGGAGGCGGAATGAGCAGTTCTTC.

This rearrangement joins TRBV6-5 to TRBJ1-3, with a tentative D call TRBD1 (6 bases). V was trimmed by 11 bases and J by 4 bases, leaving 12 bases between them. CDR3 length: 12 residues. Germline V CDR1 and CDR2: MNHEY, SVGAGI. CDR3 nucleotides: TGTGCCTGGGGGGGGGCAGGAAACACCATATATTTT. Amino acids: CAWGGAGNTIYF.

This chain joins TRBV7-2 and TRBJ2-7; 13 positions agree with TRBD2. Germline lookup yields CDR1 SGHTA and CDR2 FQGNSA. V lost 3 bases and J lost 6; bases outside the gene matches: 5. The CDR3 has 15 amino acids. DNA for the CDR3: TGTGCCAGCAGCTTTGGACTAGCGGGAGATGGCGAGCAGTACTTC. The encoded protein is CASSFGLAGDGEQYF.

The rearrangement uses TRBV18 and TRBJ2-1; TRBD2 is a possible D gene (6 bases). This CDR3 has 15 residues. The germline gives CDR1 KGHSH, CDR2 LQKENI. Trimming left V 3 bases short and J 3 bases short, with 12 bases between. CDR3 sequence: CASSPSSGSYNEQFF. The DNA of the CDR3 is TGTGCCAGCTCACCCTCTTCCGGGAGCTACAATGAGCAGTTCTTC.

V and J are TRBV7-3 and TRBJ2-2; a weak D match, TRBD2 (5 bases). The germline V and J ends were trimmed by 8 bases and 0 bases, with 10 bases remaining between them. Germline CDR1 reads SGHTA; CDR2 reads FQGTGA. CDR3 size: 14 residues. For the CDR3, the DNA is TGTGCCAGCGGAGAGGGCCCGAACACCGGGGAGCTGTTTTTT. Translation: CASGEGPNTGELFF. The whole variable domain, filled in from reference TRBV7-3 and TRBJ2-2, reads GAGVSQTPSNKVTEKGKYVELRCDPISGHTALYWYRQSLGQGPEFLIYFQGTGAADDSGLPNDRFFAVRPEGSVSTLKIQRTERGDSAVYLCASGEGPNTGELFFGEGSRLTVL.

The V and J genes are TRBV6-1 and TRBJ2-1; 7 bases map to TRBD1. Germline trimming cut 3 bases from V and 7 bases from J; bases unmatched to any gene: 9. The CDR3 is 15 residues long. Germline CDR1 reads MNHNS; CDR2 reads SASEGT. The CDR3 protein is CASSDRQGELNEQFF. In DNA form, the CDR3 reads TGTGCCAGCAGTGACCGACAGGGAGAACTTAATGAGCAGTTCTTC.

V gene TRBV27 combines with J gene TRBJ2-3, with 11 nucleotides matching TRBD2. J was trimmed by 4 bases and V by 5 bases; bases with no gene match: 11. The CDR3 length is 17 residues. Germline lookup yields CDR1 MNHEY and CDR2 SMNVEV (reference sequence). The DNA for the CDR3 is TGTGCCAGCAGTATTAGCGGGAGGGCGGCTCGGGCAGATACGCAGTATTTT. Protein product: CASSISGRAARADTQYF.

This clone occurred many times. CDR3 amino acids: CASSLAATSGSRGTGELFF. DNA of the CDR3: TGTGCCAGCAGCTTAGCAGCAACTAGCGGGAGTAGGGGCACCGGGGAGCTGTTTTTT. This chain connects TRBV7-6 to TRBJ2-2; TRBD2 aligns across 11 bases. This CDR3 region has 19 residues. Germline trimming cut 0 bases from V and 4 bases from J; bases unmatched to any gene: 10. Germline V gives CDR1 SGHVS, CDR2 FNYEAQ.

In DNA, the CDR3 is TGTGCCAGCAAGGGACTAGCGGGATACAATGAGCAGTTCTTC. Translated, it gives CASKGLAGYNEQFF. The V and J genes are TRBV7-3 and TRBJ2-1, with TRBD2 matching over 13 bases. The junction had 1 base not matched to a gene; V was cut back by 7 bases and J by 4 bases. The CDR3 extends over 14 amino acids. Germline V gives CDR1 SGHTA, CDR2 FQGTGA.

The chain links TRBV11-2 to TRBJ2-3, with D hard to call. V dropped 0 bases and J dropped 11 bases, with 9 bases sitting between them. Germline V CDR1 and CDR2: SGHAT, FQNNGV. The CDR3 totals 12 residues. CDR3 in amino acids: CASSLDQERQYF. The CDR3, as DNA: TGTGCCAGCAGCTTAGACCAAGAGAGGCAGTATTTT.

The chain joins TRBV19 to TRBJ2-3, with D possibly being TRBD1 (6 bases). In germline, CDR1 is LNHDA, CDR2 SQIVND (reference sequence). Trimming shortened V by 10 bases and J by 6 bases, and 14 bases separated the two germline ends. The CDR3 sequence is 12 residues long. The CDR3 bases are TGTGCCACCCAACAGGGCCTTGATACGCAGTATTTT. This codes for CATQQGLDTQYF.

This sequence joins TRBV7-2 and TRBJ2-4; weak D call: TRBD2 (5 bases). CDR1 is SGHTA, CDR2 FQGNSA, per germline. CDR3 length: 14 residues. V was clipped by 5 bases and J by 5 bases, with 13 bases between them. The CDR3, as DNA: TGTGCCAGCAGCACCGGGGTAGCGCAAAACATTCAGTACTTC. Translation: CASSTGVAQNIQYF.

In DNA form, the CDR3 reads TGTGCCAGCAGCGGGGACAGGGGAGAGACCCAGTACTTC. Amino acid sequence: CASSGDRGETQYF. J is TRBJ2-5 and V is TRBV7-2; 10 nucleotides line up with TRBD1. The V gene's germline CDR1 is SGHTA and CDR2 FQGNSA. This CDR3 contains 13 residues. J lost 4 bases, V lost 5 bases, and 1 base had no gene match. Drawing the rest from reference TRBV7-2 and TRBJ2-5, the complete variable domain is GAGVSQSPSNKVTEKGKDVELRCDPISGHTALYWYRQSLGQGLEFLIYFQGNSAPDKSGLPSDRFSAERTGGSVSTLTIQRTQQEDSAVYLCASSGDRGETQYFGPGTRLLVL.

This chain connects TRBV28 to TRBJ2-1, with D possibly matching TRBD2 (6 bases). The CDR3 is 11 residues long. The germline V and J ends were trimmed by 8 bases and 9 bases, with 11 bases remaining between them. Germline CDR1 MDHEN, CDR2 SYDVKM. CDR3 sequence: CASRRVGEQFF. CDR3 coding DNA: TGTGCCAGCCGGAGGGTTGGTGAGCAGTTCTTC.

The chain joins TRBV7-2 to TRBJ2-2; 11 bases match TRBD2. V shed 2 bases and J 7 bases; nucleotides not matched to a gene: 6. From germline, CDR1 is SGHTA and CDR2 FQGNSA. This CDR3 spans 16 amino acids. CDR3 sequence (DNA): TGTGCCAGCAGCTTAAGACTAGCGGGAACGGGCGGGGAGCTGTTTTTT. This gives the protein CASSLRLAGTGGELFF.

V and J are TRBV30 and TRBJ2-7, with D maybe TRBD2 (7 bases). The V end was cut by 5 bases, the J end by 0 bases, with 11 bases between. The length of the CDR3 is 13 residues. Looked up from germline, CDR1 is GTSNPN and CDR2 is SVGIG (reference sequence). CDR3 sequence (DNA): TGTGCCTGGGGGAGGGGGGTCTCCTACGAGCAGTACTTC. Its translation: CAWGRGVSYEQYF.

This chain joins TRBV7-9 and TRBJ2-3, with D uncertain. The CDR3 has 14 residues. Germline V gives CDR1 SEHNR, CDR2 FQNEAQ (reference sequence). V dropped 0 bases and J dropped 1 base, with 5 bases sitting between them. The CDR3 DNA follows: TGTGCCAGCAGCTTAGCCCTAGGCACAGATACGCAGTATTTT. Translation gives CASSLALGTDTQYF.

The chain is built from TRBV5-1 and TRBJ1-3; D gene unclear. Germline CDR1 is SGHRS and CDR2 is YFSETQ. This CDR3 has 16 amino acids. The V and J ends lost 3 bases and 1 base respectively, with 14 bases between them. The CDR3 nucleotides are TGCGCCAGCAGCTCCGACCCCGCGGGTTCTGGAAACACCATATATTTT. Residues: CASSSDPAGSGNTIYF.

The chain employs TRBV5-5 and TRBJ2-3; tentative D call: TRBD2 (5 bases). This CDR3 is 16 amino acids long. V lost 0 bases to trimming and J lost 2 bases, with 13 bases between them. Germline CDR1 SGHKS, CDR2 YYEKEE (reference sequence). Here the CDR3 DNA reads TGTGCCAGCAGCTTGGGTCACCAGCGGACCACAGATACGCAGTATTTT. Amino acids: CASSLGHQRTTDTQYF.

This clone was detected only once. In DNA form, the CDR3 reads TGTGCCAGCAGCCAAGATGAGGCGGGAGGGCCTAGAGAGACCCAGTACTTC. Encoded protein: CASSQDEAGGPRETQYF. This chain joins TRBV14 and TRBJ2-5, with 9 bases identical to TRBD2. V dropped 0 bases and J dropped 4; count of bases not matched to a gene: 9. Germline V gives CDR1 SGHDN, CDR2 FVKESK. The CDR3 contains 17 residues.

The V call is TRBV6-1, the J call TRBJ1-2; D perhaps matches TRBD1 (6 bases). V dropped 0 bases and J dropped 5 bases, with 10 bases sitting between them. The germline V gene has CDR1 MNHNS and CDR2 SASEGT. The CDR3 covers 14 residues. The CDR3 coding sequence is TGTGCCAGCAGTGAAGCGTTAACAGGGTATGGCTACACCTTC. Translation gives CASSEALTGYGYTF.

The V and J genes are TRBV6-5 and TRBJ2-2, with 9 bases that match TRBD2. The CDR3 sequence is 14 residues long. Trimming at V came to 4 bases and at J to 8 bases, leaving 5 bases not matched to a gene. CDR1 and CDR2 from the germline V gene are MNHEY and SVGAGI. CDR3 amino acids: CASSSLAGEGELFF. The CDR3 nucleotides are TGTGCCAGCAGTTCCTTAGCGGGAGAGGGGGAGCTGTTTTTT.

The chain is built from TRBV6-5 and TRBJ1-1; 11 nucleotides line up with TRBD1. Germline assignment: CDR1 MNHEY and CDR2 SVGAGI. This CDR3 comprises 15 residues. V was pared by 8 bases and J by 0 bases, with 5 bases of the junction left unmatched. CDR3 sequence reads: CASVAGQGVNTEAFF. The CDR3 DNA reads TGTGCCAGCGTGGCGGGACAGGGGGTGAACACTGAAGCTTTCTTT.

This chain links TRBV6-1 with TRBJ2-7; TRBD2 is a possible D gene (6 bases). The V gene lost 3 bases and the J gene lost 7 bases, with 13 bases spanning the gap. CDR1 and CDR2 from the germline V gene are MNHNS and SASEGT. The CDR3 runs 13 residues. The CDR3 here is CASSDFGTEEQYF. CDR3 coding DNA: TGTGCCAGCAGTGATTTCGGGACTGAAGAGCAGTACTTC.

The chain couples TRBV5-5 to TRBJ2-7, with TRBD2 matching over 9 bases. Germline CDR1 and CDR2: SGHKS and YYEKEE (reference sequence). This CDR3 spans 15 amino acids. Germline trimming cut 4 bases from V and 7 bases from J; bases unmatched to any gene: 12. CDR3 sequence (DNA): TGTGCCAGCAGCCGCCGACTAGCGGCCTCGAGGGAGCAGTACTTC. Translation gives CASSRRLAASREQYF.

V and J are TRBV9 and TRBJ2-7, with 10 bases aligning to TRBD2. From germline, CDR1 is SGDLS and CDR2 YYNGEE. Unmatched junction bases numbered 8, after V lost 3 bases and J lost 2 bases. This CDR3 region has 16 residues. Here the CDR3 reads CASSAGTSGITYEQYF. In DNA, the CDR3 is TGTGCCAGCAGCGCCGGTACTAGCGGGATCACCTACGAGCAGTACTTC.